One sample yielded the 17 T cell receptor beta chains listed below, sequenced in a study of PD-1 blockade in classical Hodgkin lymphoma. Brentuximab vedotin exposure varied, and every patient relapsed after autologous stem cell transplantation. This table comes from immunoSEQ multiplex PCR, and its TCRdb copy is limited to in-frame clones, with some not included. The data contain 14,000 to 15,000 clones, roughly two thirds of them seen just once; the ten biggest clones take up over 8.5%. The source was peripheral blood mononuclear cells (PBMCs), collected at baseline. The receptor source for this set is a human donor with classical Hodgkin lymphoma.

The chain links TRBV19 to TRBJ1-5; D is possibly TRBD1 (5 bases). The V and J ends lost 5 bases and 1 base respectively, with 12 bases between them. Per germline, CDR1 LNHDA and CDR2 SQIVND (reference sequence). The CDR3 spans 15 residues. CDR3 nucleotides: TGTGCCAGTAGTGGCAAACAGGCGAGCAATCAGCCCCAGCATTTT. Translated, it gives CASSGKQASNQPQHF.

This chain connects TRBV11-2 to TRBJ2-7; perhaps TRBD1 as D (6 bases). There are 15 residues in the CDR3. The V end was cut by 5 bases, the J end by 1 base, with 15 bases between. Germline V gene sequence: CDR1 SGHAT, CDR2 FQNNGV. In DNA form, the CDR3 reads TGTGCCAGCAGCACCACCCCGGACAGATCCTACGAGCAGTACTTC. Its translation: CASSTTPDRSYEQYF.

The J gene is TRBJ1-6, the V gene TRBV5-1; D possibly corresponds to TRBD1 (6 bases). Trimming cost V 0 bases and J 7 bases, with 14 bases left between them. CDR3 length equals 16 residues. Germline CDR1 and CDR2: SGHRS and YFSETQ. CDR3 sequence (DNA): TGCGCCAGCAGCTTGGCCGGGGGGGCTGGAAATTCACCCCTCCACTTT. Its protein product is CASSLAGGAGNSPLHF.

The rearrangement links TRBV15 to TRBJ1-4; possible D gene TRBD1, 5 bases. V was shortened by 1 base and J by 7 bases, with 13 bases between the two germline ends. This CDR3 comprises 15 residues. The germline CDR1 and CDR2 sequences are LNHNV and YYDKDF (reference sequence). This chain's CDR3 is CATSRAGTMGEKLFF. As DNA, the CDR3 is TGTGCCACCAGCAGAGCCGGGACTATGGGTGAAAAACTGTTTTTT. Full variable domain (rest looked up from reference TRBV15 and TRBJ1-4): DAMVIQNPRYQVTQFGKPVTLSCSQTLNHNVMYWYQQKSSQAPKLLFHYYDKDFNNEADTPDNFQSRRPNTSFCFLDIRSPGLGDTAMYLCATSRAGTMGEKLFFGSGTQLSVL.

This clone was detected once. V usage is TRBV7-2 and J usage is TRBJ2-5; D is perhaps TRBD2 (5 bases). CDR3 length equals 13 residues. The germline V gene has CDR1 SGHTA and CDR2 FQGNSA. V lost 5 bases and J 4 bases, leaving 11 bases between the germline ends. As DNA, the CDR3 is TGTGCCAGCAGCGCGGAACGGGGAGAGACCCAGTACTTC. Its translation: CASSAERGETQYF.

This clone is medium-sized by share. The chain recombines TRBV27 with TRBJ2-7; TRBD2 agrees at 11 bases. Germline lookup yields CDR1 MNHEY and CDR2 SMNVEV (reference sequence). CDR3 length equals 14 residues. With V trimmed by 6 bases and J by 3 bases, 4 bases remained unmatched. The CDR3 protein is CASSPGTSGYEQYF. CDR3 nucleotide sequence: TGTGCCAGCAGCCCCGGGACTAGCGGCTACGAGCAGTACTTC.

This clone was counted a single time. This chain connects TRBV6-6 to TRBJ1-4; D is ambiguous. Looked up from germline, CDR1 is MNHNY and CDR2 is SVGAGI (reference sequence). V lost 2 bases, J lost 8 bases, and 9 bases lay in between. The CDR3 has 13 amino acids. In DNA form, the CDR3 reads TGTGCCAGCAGTTACGGTGGAGAGGAAAAACTGTTTTTT. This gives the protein CASSYGGEEKLFF.

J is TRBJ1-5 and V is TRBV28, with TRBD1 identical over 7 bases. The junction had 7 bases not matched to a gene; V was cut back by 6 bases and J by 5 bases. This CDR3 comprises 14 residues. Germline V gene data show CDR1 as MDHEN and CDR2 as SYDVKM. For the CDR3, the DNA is TGTGCCAGCAGCCCCGACAGGGCCGATCAGCCCCAGCATTTT. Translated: CASSPDRADQPQHF.

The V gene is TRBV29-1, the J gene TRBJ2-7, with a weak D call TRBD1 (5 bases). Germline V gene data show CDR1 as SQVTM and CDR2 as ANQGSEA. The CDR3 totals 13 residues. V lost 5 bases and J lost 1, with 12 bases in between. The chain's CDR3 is CSVRTGSSYEQYF. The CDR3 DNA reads TGCAGCGTTAGAACAGGTTCTTCCTACGAGCAGTACTTC.

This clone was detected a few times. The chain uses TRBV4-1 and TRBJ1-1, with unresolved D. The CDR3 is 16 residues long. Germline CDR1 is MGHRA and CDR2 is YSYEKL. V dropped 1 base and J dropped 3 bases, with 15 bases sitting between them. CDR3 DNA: TGCGCCAGCAGCCAAGTCACCACAGCTTTGGACACTGAAGCTTTCTTT. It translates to CASSQVTTALDTEAFF.

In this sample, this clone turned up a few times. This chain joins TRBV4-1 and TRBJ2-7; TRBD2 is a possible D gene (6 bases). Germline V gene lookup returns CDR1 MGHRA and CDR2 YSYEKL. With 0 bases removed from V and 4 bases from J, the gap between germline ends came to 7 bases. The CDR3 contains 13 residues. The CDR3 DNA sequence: TGCGCCAGCAGCCAAGAGCGGGATTACGAGCAGTACTTC. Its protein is CASSQERDYEQYF.

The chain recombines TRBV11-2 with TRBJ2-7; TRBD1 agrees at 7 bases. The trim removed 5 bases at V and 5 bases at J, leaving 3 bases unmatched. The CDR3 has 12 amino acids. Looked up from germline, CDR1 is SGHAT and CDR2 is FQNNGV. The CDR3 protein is CASSRRGHEQYF. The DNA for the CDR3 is TGTGCCAGCAGCCGAAGGGGGCACGAGCAGTACTTC.

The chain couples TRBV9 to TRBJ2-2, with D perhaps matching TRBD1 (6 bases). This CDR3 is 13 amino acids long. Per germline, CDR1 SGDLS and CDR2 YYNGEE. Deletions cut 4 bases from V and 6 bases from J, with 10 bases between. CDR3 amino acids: CASSQGSAGELFF. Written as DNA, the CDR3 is TGTGCCAGCAGCCAGGGGTCGGCCGGGGAGCTGTTTTTT. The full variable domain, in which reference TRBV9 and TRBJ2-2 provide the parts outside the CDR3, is DSGVTQTPKHLITATGQRVTLRCSPRSGDLSVYWYQQSLDQGLQFLIQYYNGEERAKGNILERFSAQQFPDLHSELNLSSLELGDSALYFCASSQGSAGELFFGEGSRLTVL.

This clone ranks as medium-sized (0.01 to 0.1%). The chain's CDR3 is CASSYEPGPPFPLHF. CDR3 DNA: TGTGCCAGCAGTTACGAACCGGGACCGCCCTTCCCCCTCCACTTT. The V gene is TRBV6-6, the J gene TRBJ1-6, with a tentative D call TRBD1 (5 bases). CDR3 length: 15 residues. Germline V gene data show CDR1 as MNHNY and CDR2 as SVGAGI (reference sequence). Trimming shortened V by 2 bases and J by 13 bases, and 18 bases separated the two germline ends.

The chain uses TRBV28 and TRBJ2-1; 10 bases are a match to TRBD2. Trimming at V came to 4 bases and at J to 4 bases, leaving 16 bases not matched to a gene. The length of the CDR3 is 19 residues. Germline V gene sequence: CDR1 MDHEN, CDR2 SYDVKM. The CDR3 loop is CASSSRRGEREGRYNEQFF. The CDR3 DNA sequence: TGTGCCAGCAGTTCTCGCAGGGGGGAGCGGGAGGGCCGGTACAATGAGCAGTTCTTC.

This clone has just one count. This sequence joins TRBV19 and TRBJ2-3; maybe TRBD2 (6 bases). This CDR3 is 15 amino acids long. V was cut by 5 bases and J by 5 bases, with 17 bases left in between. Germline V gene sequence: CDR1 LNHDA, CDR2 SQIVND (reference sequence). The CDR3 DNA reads TGTGCCAGTAGTCCCAGCGCCAAGGGAGGAGATACGCAGTATTTT. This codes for CASSPSAKGGDTQYF.

The CDR3, as DNA: TGTGCCAGCAGTGACGGGCTAGCGGGAGTCAATGAGCAGTTCTTC. It encodes CASSDGLAGVNEQFF. This chain uses TRBV6-4 with TRBJ2-1; 10 nucleotides align to TRBD2. This CDR3 is built from 15 residues. V shed 2 bases, J shed 6 bases, and the junction held 4 bases outside the gene matches. Germline values: CDR1 MRHNA, CDR2 SNTAGT.